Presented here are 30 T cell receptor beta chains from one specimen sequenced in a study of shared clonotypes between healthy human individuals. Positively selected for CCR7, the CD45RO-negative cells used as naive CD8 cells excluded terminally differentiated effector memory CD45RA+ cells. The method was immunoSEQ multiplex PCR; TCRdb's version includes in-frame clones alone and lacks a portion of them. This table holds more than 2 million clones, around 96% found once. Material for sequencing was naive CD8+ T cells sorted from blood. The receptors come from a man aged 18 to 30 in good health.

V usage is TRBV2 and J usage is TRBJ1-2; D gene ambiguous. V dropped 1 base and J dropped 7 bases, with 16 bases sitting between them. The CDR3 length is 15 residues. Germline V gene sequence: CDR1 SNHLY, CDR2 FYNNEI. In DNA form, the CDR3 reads TGTGCCAGCAGTGAAGTGGGCGGGCCACCGTTTGGCTACACCTTC. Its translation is CASSEVGGPPFGYTF.

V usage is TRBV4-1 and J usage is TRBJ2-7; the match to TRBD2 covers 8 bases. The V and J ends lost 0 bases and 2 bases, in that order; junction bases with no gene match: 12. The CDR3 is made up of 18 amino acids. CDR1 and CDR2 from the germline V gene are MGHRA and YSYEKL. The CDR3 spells CASSQELLSGGFAYEQYF. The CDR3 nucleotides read TGCGCCAGCAGCCAAGAACTGTTAAGCGGGGGTTTTGCCTACGAGCAGTACTTC.

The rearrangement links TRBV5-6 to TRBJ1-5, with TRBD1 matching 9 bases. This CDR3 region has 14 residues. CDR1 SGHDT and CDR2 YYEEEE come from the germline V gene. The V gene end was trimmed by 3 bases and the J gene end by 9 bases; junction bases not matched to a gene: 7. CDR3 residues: CASSSGTGTRPQHF. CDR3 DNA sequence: TGTGCCAGCAGCTCAGGGACAGGGACGAGGCCCCAGCATTTT.

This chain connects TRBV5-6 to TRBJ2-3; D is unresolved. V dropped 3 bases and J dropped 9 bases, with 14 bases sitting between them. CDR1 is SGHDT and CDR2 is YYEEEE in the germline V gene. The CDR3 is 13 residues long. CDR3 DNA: TGTGCCAGCAGCTCCACCCCACCTGGGACGCAGTATTTT. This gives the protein CASSSTPPGTQYF.

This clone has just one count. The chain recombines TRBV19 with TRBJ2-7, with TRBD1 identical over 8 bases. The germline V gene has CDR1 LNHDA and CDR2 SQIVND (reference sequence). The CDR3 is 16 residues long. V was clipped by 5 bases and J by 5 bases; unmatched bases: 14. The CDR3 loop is CASSAPGQGTLHEQYF. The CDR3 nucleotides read TGTGCCAGTAGTGCCCCCGGACAGGGTACCCTCCACGAGCAGTACTTC.

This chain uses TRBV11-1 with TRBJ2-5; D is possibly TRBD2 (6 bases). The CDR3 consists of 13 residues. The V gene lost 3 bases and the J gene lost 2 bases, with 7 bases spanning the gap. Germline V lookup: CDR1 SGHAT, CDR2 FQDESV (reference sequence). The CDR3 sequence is CASSFGGQETQYF. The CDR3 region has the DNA TGTGCCAGCAGCTTCGGGGGTCAAGAGACCCAGTACTTC.

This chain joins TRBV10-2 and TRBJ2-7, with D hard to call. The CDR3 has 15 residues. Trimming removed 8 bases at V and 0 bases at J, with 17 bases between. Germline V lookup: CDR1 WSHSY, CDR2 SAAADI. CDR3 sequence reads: CASDSPDLSSYEQYF. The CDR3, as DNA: TGCGCCAGCGATAGCCCGGACCTAAGCTCCTACGAGCAGTACTTC.

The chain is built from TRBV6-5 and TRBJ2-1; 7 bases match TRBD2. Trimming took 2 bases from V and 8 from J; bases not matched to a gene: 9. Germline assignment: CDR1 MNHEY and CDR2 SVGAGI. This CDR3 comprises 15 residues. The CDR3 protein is CASSYPGEGQYEQFF. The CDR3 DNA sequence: TGTGCCAGCAGTTACCCGGGGGAGGGCCAGTATGAGCAGTTCTTC.

In DNA form, the CDR3 reads TGTGCCACCAGCAGAGTTAGACAGGGACAAGAGACCCAGTACTTC. Its translation: CATSRVRQGQETQYF. The rearrangement joins TRBV15 to TRBJ2-5; 7 nucleotides agree with TRBD1. The germline V gene has CDR1 LNHNV and CDR2 YYDKDF (reference sequence). The CDR3 covers 15 residues. J was trimmed by 2 bases and V by 1 base; bases with no gene match: 4. Together with reference TRBV15 and TRBJ2-5, the CDR3 gives the full variable domain: DAMVIQNPRYQVTQFGKPVTLSCSQTLNHNVMYWYQQKSSQAPKLLFHYYDKDFNNEADTPDNFQSRRPNTSFCFLDIRSPGLGDTAMYLCATSRVRQGQETQYFGPGTRLLVL.

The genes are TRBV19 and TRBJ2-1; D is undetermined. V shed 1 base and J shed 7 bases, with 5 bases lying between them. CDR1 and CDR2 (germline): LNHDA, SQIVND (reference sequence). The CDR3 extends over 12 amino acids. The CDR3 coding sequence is TGTGCCAGTAGTATAGGAGAGAATGAGCAGTTCTTC. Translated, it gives CASSIGENEQFF.

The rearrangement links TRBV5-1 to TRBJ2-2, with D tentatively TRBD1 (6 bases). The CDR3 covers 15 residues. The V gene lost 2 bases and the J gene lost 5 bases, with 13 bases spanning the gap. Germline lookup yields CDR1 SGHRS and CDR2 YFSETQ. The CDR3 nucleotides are TGCGCCAGCAGCTTTCCACCTACAGGGACCGGGGAGCTGTTTTTT. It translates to CASSFPPTGTGELFF.

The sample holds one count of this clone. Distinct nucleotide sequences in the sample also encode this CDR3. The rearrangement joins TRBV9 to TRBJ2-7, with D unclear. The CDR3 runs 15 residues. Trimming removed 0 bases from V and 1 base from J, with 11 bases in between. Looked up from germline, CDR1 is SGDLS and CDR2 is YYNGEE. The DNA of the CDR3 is TGTGCCAGCAGCGTAGGAGGCAGTTCTTCCTACGAGCAGTACTTC. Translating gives CASSVGGSSSYEQYF.

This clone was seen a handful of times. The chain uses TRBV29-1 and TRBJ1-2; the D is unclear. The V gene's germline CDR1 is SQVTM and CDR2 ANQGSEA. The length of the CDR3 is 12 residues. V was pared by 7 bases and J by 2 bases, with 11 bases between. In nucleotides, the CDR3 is TGCAGCGGGTACGGAGGGAACTATGGCTACACCTTC. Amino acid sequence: CSGYGGNYGYTF.

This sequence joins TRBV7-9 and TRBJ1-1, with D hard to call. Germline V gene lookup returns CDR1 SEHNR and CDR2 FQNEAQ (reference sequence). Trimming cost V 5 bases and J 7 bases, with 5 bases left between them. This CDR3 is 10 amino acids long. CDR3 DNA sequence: TGTGCCAGCAGCCGCATTGAAGCTTTCTTT. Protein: CASSRIEAFF.

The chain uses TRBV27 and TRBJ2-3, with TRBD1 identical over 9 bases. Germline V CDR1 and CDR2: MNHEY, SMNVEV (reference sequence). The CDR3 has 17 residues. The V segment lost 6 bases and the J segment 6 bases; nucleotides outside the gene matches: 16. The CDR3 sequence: CASSSLGVQGASDTQYF. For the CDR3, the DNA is TGTGCCAGCAGCTCCCTCGGGGTACAGGGGGCCTCGGATACGCAGTATTTT.

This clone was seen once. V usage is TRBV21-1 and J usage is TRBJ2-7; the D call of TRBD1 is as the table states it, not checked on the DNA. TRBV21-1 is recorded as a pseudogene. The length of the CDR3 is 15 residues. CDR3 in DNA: TGTGCCAGCCCAATCCGACAGGGGGCGCTTAGCGAGCAGTACTTC. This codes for CASPIRQGALSEQYF.

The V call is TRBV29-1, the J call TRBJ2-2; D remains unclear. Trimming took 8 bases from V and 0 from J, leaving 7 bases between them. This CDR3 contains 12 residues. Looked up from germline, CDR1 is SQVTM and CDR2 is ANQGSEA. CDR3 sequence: CSSSANTGELFF. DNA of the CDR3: TGCAGCTCTTCAGCGAACACCGGGGAGCTGTTTTTT.

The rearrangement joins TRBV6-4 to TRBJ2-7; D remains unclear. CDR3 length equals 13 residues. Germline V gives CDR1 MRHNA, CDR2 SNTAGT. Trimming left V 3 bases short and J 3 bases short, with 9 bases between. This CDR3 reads CASSEGYGYEQYF. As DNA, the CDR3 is TGTGCCAGCAGTGAGGGCTACGGCTACGAGCAGTACTTC.

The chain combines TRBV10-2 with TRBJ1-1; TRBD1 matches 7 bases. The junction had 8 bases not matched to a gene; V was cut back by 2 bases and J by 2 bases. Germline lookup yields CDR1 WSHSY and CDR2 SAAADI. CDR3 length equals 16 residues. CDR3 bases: TGCGCCAGCAGTGAGCCTAGGGGGCACCACAACACTGAAGCTTTCTTT. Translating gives CASSEPRGHHNTEAFF.

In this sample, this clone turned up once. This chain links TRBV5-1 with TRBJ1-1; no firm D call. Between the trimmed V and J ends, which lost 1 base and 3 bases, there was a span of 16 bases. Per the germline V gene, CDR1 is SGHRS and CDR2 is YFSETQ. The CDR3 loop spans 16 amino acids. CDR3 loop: CASSLSEGPMDTEAFF. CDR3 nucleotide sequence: TGCGCCAGCAGCTTGTCCGAGGGCCCTATGGACACTGAAGCTTTCTTT. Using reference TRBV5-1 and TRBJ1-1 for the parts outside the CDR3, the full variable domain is KAGVTQTPRYLIKTRGQQVTLSCSPISGHRSVSWYQQTPGQGLQFLFEYFSETQRNKGNFPGRFSGRQFSNSRSEMNVSTLELGDSALYLCASSLSEGPMDTEAFFGQGTRLTVV.

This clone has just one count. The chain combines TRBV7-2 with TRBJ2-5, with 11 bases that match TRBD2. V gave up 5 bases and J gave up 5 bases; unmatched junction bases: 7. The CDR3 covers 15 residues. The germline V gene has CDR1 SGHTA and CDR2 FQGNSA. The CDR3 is CASSPGLAGDETQYF. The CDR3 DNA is TGTGCCAGCAGCCCAGGACTAGCGGGCGATGAGACCCAGTACTTC.

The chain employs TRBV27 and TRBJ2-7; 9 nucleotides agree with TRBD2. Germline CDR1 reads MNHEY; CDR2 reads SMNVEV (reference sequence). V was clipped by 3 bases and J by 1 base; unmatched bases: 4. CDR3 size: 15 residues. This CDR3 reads CASSFGLASSYEQYF. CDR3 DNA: TGTGCCAGCAGTTTCGGACTAGCGAGTTCCTACGAGCAGTACTTC.

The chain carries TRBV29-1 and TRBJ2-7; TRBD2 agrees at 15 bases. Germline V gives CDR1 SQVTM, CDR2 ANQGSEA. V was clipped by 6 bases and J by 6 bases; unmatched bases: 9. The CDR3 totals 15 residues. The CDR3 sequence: CSVAGTSGRPGEQYF. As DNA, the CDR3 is TGCAGCGTGGCCGGGACTAGCGGGAGGCCGGGCGAGCAGTACTTC.

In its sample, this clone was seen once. The DNA for the CDR3 is TGCGCCAGCAGCTTGGCCGAAGGGGGCTGGGTCACCGGGGAGCTGTTTTTT. Protein sequence: CASSLAEGGWVTGELFF. This chain joins TRBV5-1 and TRBJ2-2; 7 positions agree with TRBD1. Trimming at V came to 0 bases and at J to 4 bases, leaving 9 bases not matched to a gene. In germline, CDR1 is SGHRS, CDR2 YFSETQ. CDR3 length equals 17 residues.

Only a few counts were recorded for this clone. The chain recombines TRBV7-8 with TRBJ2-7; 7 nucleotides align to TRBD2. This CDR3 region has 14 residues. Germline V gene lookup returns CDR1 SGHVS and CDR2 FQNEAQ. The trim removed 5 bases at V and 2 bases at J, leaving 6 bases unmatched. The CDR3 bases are TGTGCCAGCAGCGACCAGCGGGGAACCTACGAGCAGTACTTC. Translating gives CASSDQRGTYEQYF.

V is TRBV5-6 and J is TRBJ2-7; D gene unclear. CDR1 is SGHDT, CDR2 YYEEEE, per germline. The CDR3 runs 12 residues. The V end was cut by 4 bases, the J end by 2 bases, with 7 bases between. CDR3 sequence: CASSTQTYEQYF. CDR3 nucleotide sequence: TGTGCCAGCAGCACCCAGACCTACGAGCAGTACTTC.

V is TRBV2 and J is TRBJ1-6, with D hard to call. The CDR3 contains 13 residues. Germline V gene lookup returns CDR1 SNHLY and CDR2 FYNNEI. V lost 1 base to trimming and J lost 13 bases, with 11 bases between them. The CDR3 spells CASSEEQFSPLHF. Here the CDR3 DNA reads TGTGCCAGCAGTGAAGAGCAATTCAGCCCCCTCCACTTT.

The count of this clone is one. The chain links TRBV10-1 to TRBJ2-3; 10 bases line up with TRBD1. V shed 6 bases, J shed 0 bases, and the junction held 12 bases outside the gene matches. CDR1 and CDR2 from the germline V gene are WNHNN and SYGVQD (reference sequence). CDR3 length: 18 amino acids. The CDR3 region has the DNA TGCGCCAGCAGCGGGACAGGGGCCACTACTCCAAGCACAGATACGCAGTATTTT. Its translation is CASSGTGATTPSTDTQYF.

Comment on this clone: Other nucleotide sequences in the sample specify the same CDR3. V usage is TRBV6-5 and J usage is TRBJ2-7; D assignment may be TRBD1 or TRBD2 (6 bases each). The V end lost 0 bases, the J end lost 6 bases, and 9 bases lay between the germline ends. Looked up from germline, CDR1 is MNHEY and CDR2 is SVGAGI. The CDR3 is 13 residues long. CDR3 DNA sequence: TGTGCCAGCAGTTACTCGGGGGGCATCGAGCAGTACTTC. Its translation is CASSYSGGIEQYF.

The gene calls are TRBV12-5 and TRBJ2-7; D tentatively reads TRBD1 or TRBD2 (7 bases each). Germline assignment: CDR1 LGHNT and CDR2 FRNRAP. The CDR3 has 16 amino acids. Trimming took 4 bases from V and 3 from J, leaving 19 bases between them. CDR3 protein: CASGSPGGGPGYEQYF. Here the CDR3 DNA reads TGTGCTAGTGGTTCCCCAGGGGGGGGACCTGGCTACGAGCAGTACTTC.